This T cell receptor (beta chain) was sequenced for a study of T-cell memory formation after mild COVID-19. Study findings and constraints: Pre-infection memory contained some responding clones, which suggested that cross-reactive memory had joined.

TCRdb reanalysed the 5' RACE reads using MiXCR and keeps one entry per CDR3 protein. Among roughly 250,000 distinct CDR3 sequences listed, 16% were seen once. Many counts were recorded for this clonotype. Antigen: not known. Sequencing input: PBMCs or a T cell subset sorted from them (not recorded which). The receptor comes from a young man who had mild COVID-19 (a few samples of this study predate the infection). Cell type and time point are not known.

The CDR3 loop reads CASSLQGGTEAFF. The CDR3 bases are TGTGCCAGCAGCTTACAGGGGGGGACTGAAGCTTTCTTT. The chain employs TRBV7-9 and TRBJ1-1, with TRBD1 identical over 7 bases. From germline, CDR1 is SEHNR and CDR2 FQNEAQ (reference sequence). This CDR3 region has 13 residues. V shed 2 bases, J shed 5 bases, and the junction held 2 bases outside the gene matches.